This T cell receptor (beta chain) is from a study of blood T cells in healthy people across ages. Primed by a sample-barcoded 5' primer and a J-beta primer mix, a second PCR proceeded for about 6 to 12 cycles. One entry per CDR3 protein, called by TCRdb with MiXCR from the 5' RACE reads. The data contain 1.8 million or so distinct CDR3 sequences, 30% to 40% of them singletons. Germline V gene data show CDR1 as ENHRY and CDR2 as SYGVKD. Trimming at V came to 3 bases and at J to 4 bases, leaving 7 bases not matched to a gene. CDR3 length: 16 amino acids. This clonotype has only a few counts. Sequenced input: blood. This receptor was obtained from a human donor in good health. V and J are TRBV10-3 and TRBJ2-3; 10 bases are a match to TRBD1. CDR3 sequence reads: CAISDQTGGSPDTQYF. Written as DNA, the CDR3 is TGTGCCATCAGTGACCAGACAGGGGGCTCTCCAGATACGCAGTATTTT.